These 32 T cell receptor beta chains came from one sample sequenced in a study of regulatory T cells in long-lasting Graves disease. Time point defined: newly diagnosed GD, antithyroid drugs for less than 3 months. Scientists built the TCR library using RNA that was extracted from PBMCs. TCR beta libraries were built with iRepertoire HTBI primers and Arm-PCR of CDR3 regions. MiXCR was run by TCRdb on the multiplex PCR reads, yielding one entry per CDR3 protein. The sample includes 450,000 to 600,000 distinct CDR3 sequences, approximately 12% of them seen just once. The data also belong to a second study, concerning T cells in Graves' hyperthyroidism and ophthalmopathy.

The sample here was peripheral blood mononuclear cells (PBMCs), taken at new diagnosis, from a patient treated with antithyroid drugs. The origin of the receptors is a man between 25 and 39 years old with Graves disease.

This clonotype was seen ten or more times. This sequence joins TRBV5-1 and TRBJ2-2; no definite D call. The CDR3 has 15 residues. From germline, CDR1 is SGHRS and CDR2 YFSETQ. V dropped 0 bases and J dropped 2 bases, with 8 bases sitting between them. The CDR3 here is CASSLGRGNTGELFF. In DNA, the CDR3 is TGCGCCAGCAGCTTGGGTCGTGGAAACACCGGGGAGCTGTTTTTT.

The V gene is TRBV20-1, the J gene TRBJ2-7; D call uncertain. The CDR3 spans 13 residues. The germline CDR1 and CDR2 sequences are DFQATT and SNEGSKA (reference sequence). Trimming took 6 bases from V and 1 from J, leaving 13 bases between them. This CDR3 is CSAPRTESYEQYF. CDR3 DNA: TGCAGTGCCCCAAGGACCGAATCCTACGAGCAGTACTTC.

The table lists this clonotype with many counts. CDR3: CSARRDRDTEAFF. In DNA form, the CDR3 reads TGCAGTGCTAGGCGGGACAGGGACACTGAAGCTTTCTTT. The genes are TRBV20-1 and TRBJ1-1; 9 nucleotides align to TRBD1. Germline values: CDR1 DFQATT, CDR2 SNEGSKA (reference sequence). V was clipped by 3 bases and J by 3 bases; unmatched bases: 2. This CDR3 contains 13 residues.

This clonotype was picked up a small number of times. The rearrangement links TRBV5-1 to TRBJ2-7, with 10 bases lining up with TRBD1. This CDR3 is built from 14 residues. The germline V gene has CDR1 SGHRS and CDR2 YFSETQ. The V gene end was trimmed by 4 bases and the J gene end by 7 bases; junction bases not matched to a gene: 8. The CDR3 sequence: CASSTGQGGEEQYF. The CDR3 bases are TGCGCCAGCAGCACCGGACAGGGGGGGGAGGAGCAGTACTTC.

The gene calls are TRBV20-1 and TRBJ2-7; possibly TRBD2 for D (7 bases). Trimming left V 2 bases short and J 6 bases short, with 17 bases between. The CDR3 extends over 14 amino acids. From germline, CDR1 is DFQATT and CDR2 SNEGSKA (reference sequence). CDR3 coding DNA: TGCAGTGCTAGACTGGGGGGGGCTGGGACCGAGCAGTACTTC. It specifies CSARLGGAGTEQYF.

As for this clonotype: This could be a read error, since a much larger clone is one nucleotide away. The CDR3 does not close with the conserved phenylalanine or tryptophan, likely indicating a read error. DNA of the CDR3: TGTGCCAGCAGCTGGGAGCCGGGGGAGCAGTACCTC. Translating gives CASSWEPGEQYL. The genes are TRBV5-6 and TRBJ2-7, with D possibly matching TRBD2 (5 bases). Germline assignment: CDR1 SGHDT and CDR2 YYEEEE. The CDR3 consists of 12 residues. V shed 3 bases and J shed 7 bases, with 11 bases lying between them.

This clonotype came up many times. J is TRBJ2-1 and V is TRBV28; 15 bases are shared with TRBD2. The CDR3 has 14 residues. Trimming removed 8 bases from V and 4 bases from J; junction bases left unmatched: 0. Germline values: CDR1 MDHEN, CDR2 SYDVKM. CDR3 amino acids: CASGLAGGYNEQFF. CDR3 in DNA: TGTGCCAGCGGACTAGCGGGAGGGTACAATGAGCAGTTCTTC.

This clonotype has ten or more counts. The chain uses TRBV10-3 and TRBJ2-1, with unresolved D. Trimming cost V 4 bases and J 5 bases, with 9 bases left between them. The CDR3 runs 13 residues. Germline V gene sequence: CDR1 ENHRY, CDR2 SYGVKD. DNA for the CDR3: TGTGCCATCAGTGTGGACGGAAACAATGAGCAGTTCTTC. Protein product: CAISVDGNNEQFF.

This clonotype showed up just a few times. V and J are TRBV4-2 and TRBJ2-1; 10 positions match TRBD2. The ends lost 4 bases at V and 7 bases at J; junction bases unmatched: 7. Looked up from germline, CDR1 is LGHNA and CDR2 is YNFKEQ. CDR3 length: 15 residues. Here the CDR3 DNA reads TGTGCCAGCAGCCTTTCTAGCGGGAGAATTAATGAGCAGTTCTTC. This gives the protein CASSLSSGRINEQFF.

This clonotype was recorded many times. The J gene is TRBJ2-7, the V gene TRBV29-1; 9 bases align to TRBD1. The CDR3 covers 15 residues. V was clipped by 5 bases and J by 2 bases; unmatched bases: 10. CDR1 SQVTM and CDR2 ANQGSEA come from the germline V gene. The CDR3: CSVRRQGGEAYEQYF. In DNA form, the CDR3 reads TGCAGCGTTAGACGACAGGGGGGAGAAGCCTACGAGCAGTACTTC.

At least ten counts were recorded for this clonotype. The chain joins TRBV3-1 to TRBJ2-7; D might be TRBD2 (6 bases). Germline V gene lookup returns CDR1 LGHDT and CDR2 YNNKEL (reference sequence). V was clipped by 2 bases and J by 2 bases, with 10 bases between them. This CDR3 comprises 14 residues. CDR3 protein: CASSQIGRTYEQYF. The CDR3 DNA follows: TGTGCCAGCAGCCAAATCGGGAGAACCTACGAGCAGTACTTC.

This clonotype was found many times. Here the CDR3 DNA reads TGCAGTGCTAGAGGGACAGGGGGCCCGGAGACCCAGTACTTC. Its translation is CSARGTGGPETQYF. The chain links TRBV20-1 to TRBJ2-5, with 11 bases that match TRBD1. The germline V gene encodes CDR1 DFQATT and CDR2 SNEGSKA (reference sequence). J gave up 5 bases and V 1 base, and 3 bases lay outside the gene matches. The CDR3 spans 14 residues.

In its sample, this clonotype was seen a few times. The genes are TRBV6-1 and TRBJ2-7; weak D call: TRBD1 (7 bases). Germline CDR1 is MNHNS and CDR2 is SASEGT. CDR3 length: 14 amino acids. V lost 7 bases and J 4 bases, leaving 17 bases between the germline ends. The CDR3 DNA reads as TGTGCCAGCACTTTGTGGCCAGGGGGGTACGAGCAGTACTTC. It is translated as CASTLWPGGYEQYF.

The V call is TRBV7-2, the J call TRBJ2-5; 8 nucleotides agree with TRBD2. The V segment lost 5 bases and the J segment 5 bases; nucleotides outside the gene matches: 10. The CDR3 has 15 residues. CDR1 SGHTA and CDR2 FQGNSA come from the germline V gene. CDR3 region: CASSPTGAGVETQYF. CDR3 DNA: TGTGCCAGCAGCCCGACGGGAGCGGGAGTTGAGACCCAGTACTTC.

This clonotype has ten or more counts. This chain's CDR3 is CASSLALRHEQFF. CDR3 in DNA: TGTGCCAGCAGCTTAGCTCTGCGGCATGAGCAGTTCTTC. The chain has TRBV11-2 and TRBJ2-1; D not resolved. V lost 1 base and J 8 bases, leaving 9 bases between the germline ends. The germline V gene encodes CDR1 SGHAT and CDR2 FQNNGV. This CDR3 is built from 13 residues.

This clonotype was seen many times. The chain links TRBV10-3 to TRBJ2-3, with TRBD1 matching over 7 bases. The length of the CDR3 is 15 residues. V lost 3 bases, J lost 2 bases, and 5 bases stayed unmatched. Germline V CDR1 and CDR2: ENHRY, SYGVKD. The CDR3 region has the DNA TGTGCCATCAGTGATCGGACAGGCCACACAGATACGCAGTATTTT. Protein sequence: CAISDRTGHTDTQYF.

This clonotype came up many times. The chain has TRBV20-1 and TRBJ2-1; D gene unclear. The V end was cut by 7 bases, the J end by 6 bases, with 16 bases between. CDR3 length: 13 amino acids. Germline V lookup: CDR1 DFQATT, CDR2 SNEGSKA (reference sequence). The CDR3, as DNA: TGCAGTGTCCGGGCGCCCTCGGGCAATGAGCAGTTCTTC. This sequence encodes CSVRAPSGNEQFF.

The table lists this clonotype with many counts. V usage is TRBV6-2 or TRBV6-3 and J usage is TRBJ2-7, with 9 bases lining up with TRBD1. The CDR3 covers 13 residues. V was clipped by 6 bases and J by 4 bases; unmatched bases: 4. CDR1 and CDR2 from the germline V gene are MNHEY and SVGEGT. CDR3 nucleotide sequence: TGTGCCAGCAGCAAGGGACAGGGTTACGAGCAGTACTTC. Translation: CASSKGQGYEQYF.

This clonotype was seen ten or more times. J is TRBJ1-1 and V is TRBV27; TRBD1 might be the D (5 bases). V lost 7 bases to trimming and J lost 5 bases, with 20 bases between them. The CDR3 spans 15 residues. Germline lookup yields CDR1 MNHEY and CDR2 SMNVEV (reference sequence). The CDR3 region is CASTKTREGGTEAFF. In nucleotides, the CDR3 is TGTGCCAGCACCAAGACCAGGGAAGGAGGGACTGAAGCTTTCTTT.

This clonotype occurred a few times. The chain couples TRBV19 to TRBJ2-3, with TRBD2 matching over 8 bases. V lost 3 bases, J lost 3 bases, and 8 bases stayed unmatched. The CDR3 covers 16 residues. Germline-derived CDR1 and CDR2 are LNHDA and SQIVND (reference sequence). CDR3 protein: CASSITGGPSTDTQYF. CDR3 nucleotide sequence: TGTGCCAGTAGTATCACGGGAGGGCCCTCGACAGATACGCAGTATTTT.

The table lists this clonotype with a few counts. The genes are TRBV24-1 and TRBJ2-4; no firm D call. Looked up from germline, CDR1 is KGHDR and CDR2 is SFDVKD. There are 13 residues in the CDR3. Trimming cost V 3 bases and J 0 bases, with 2 bases left between them. CDR3 region: CATSDRAKNIQYF. The CDR3, as DNA: TGTGCCACCAGTGATAGAGCCAAAAACATTCAGTACTTC.

This clonotype has more than one count but fewer than ten. This rearrangement joins TRBV20-1 to TRBJ2-2, with 11 bases fitting TRBD2. Trimming cost V 1 base and J 5 bases; bases outside gene matches: 9. CDR1 and CDR2 from the germline V gene are DFQATT and SNEGSKA (reference sequence). The CDR3 is 17 residues long. CDR3 DNA: TGCAGTGCTAGAGGGGCTCGACTAGCGGGAAGAACCGGGGAGCTGTTTTTT. Its translation is CSARGARLAGRTGELFF.

This chain connects TRBV19 to TRBJ1-3; D ambiguous. Trimming took off 9 bases at V and 4 bases at J, with 16 bases between the two ends. Per germline, CDR1 LNHDA and CDR2 SQIVND (reference sequence). The CDR3 extends over 14 amino acids. CDR3 coding DNA: TGTGCCAGCCGCGAAGGCGGCGCCGGAAACACCATATATTTT. Its translation: CASREGGAGNTIYF.

The rearrangement links TRBV4-2 to TRBJ1-1; 11 nucleotides match TRBD1. This CDR3 spans 17 amino acids. V shed 3 bases and J 4 bases; nucleotides not matched to a gene: 10. Germline CDR1 and CDR2: LGHNA and YNFKEQ. The CDR3 DNA is TGTGCCAGCAGCCACCCCACGTCCGGGACAGGGGGCACTGAAGCTTTCTTT. It encodes CASSHPTSGTGGTEAFF.

This clonotype has only a few counts. The gene calls are TRBV30 and TRBJ2-7; maybe TRBD1 (6 bases). Germline assignment: CDR1 GTSNPN and CDR2 SVGIG (reference sequence). V was cut by 5 bases and J by 3 bases, with 17 bases left in between. CDR3 length: 14 residues. CDR3 sequence: CAWSFPGTSYEQYF. The CDR3 nucleotides read TGTGCCTGGTCCTTCCCCGGGACAAGCTACGAGCAGTACTTC.

The rearrangement uses TRBV6-1 and TRBJ1-6; D ambiguous. The V end lost 3 bases, the J end lost 10 bases, and 13 bases lay between the germline ends. Germline loops: CDR1 MNHNS, CDR2 SASEGT. The CDR3 is made up of 14 amino acids. The CDR3 sequence: CASSDQDSRSPLHF. CDR3 sequence (DNA): TGTGCCAGCAGTGATCAGGATTCGCGGTCACCCCTCCACTTT.

Many counts were recorded for this clonotype. This chain links TRBV2 with TRBJ2-3; D remains unclear. V lost 3 bases to trimming and J lost 2 bases, with 6 bases between them. This CDR3 region has 13 residues. Germline CDR1 and CDR2: SNHLY and FYNNEI. CDR3: CASSDRPTDTQYF. The CDR3 DNA is TGTGCCAGCAGTGATCGGCCCACAGATACGCAGTATTTT.

This clonotype occurred many times. This chain uses TRBV6-1 with TRBJ1-1; 7 bases match TRBD1. V trimming: 7 bases; J trimming: 8 bases; junction bases outside the gene matches: 4. CDR1 is MNHNS, CDR2 SASEGT, per germline. The CDR3 spans 11 residues. The CDR3 reads CASTEGAEAFF. The DNA of the CDR3 is TGTGCCAGCACGGAGGGGGCCGAAGCTTTCTTT.

This clonotype showed up just a few times. A single base separates this from a much larger clone, so it may be a read error. V and J are TRBV4-1 and TRBJ1-5; the match to TRBD1 covers 10 bases. V dropped 4 bases and J dropped 5; count of bases not matched to a gene: 5. This CDR3 comprises 15 residues. CDR1 is MGHRA, CDR2 YSYEKL, per germline. CDR3 in amino acids: CASSLTGTGDQPQHF. The CDR3, as DNA: TGCGCCAGCAGCCTAACCGGGACAGGGGATCAGCCCCAGCATTTT.

Note on this clonotype: A much more abundant neighbour one base away suggests this may be a read error. The V and J genes are TRBV29-1 and TRBJ2-2; possibly TRBD2 for D (6 bases). The CDR3 is made up of 15 amino acids. Per the germline V gene, CDR1 is SQVTM and CDR2 is ANQGSEA. The germline V and J ends were trimmed by 5 bases and 3 bases, with 16 bases remaining between them. In nucleotides, the CDR3 is TGCAGCGTTTCGGGAGTCGGGACGGACACCGGGGAGCTGTTTTTT. Protein product: CSVSGVGTDTGELFF.

J is TRBJ1-2 and V is TRBV30; no reliable D call. Trimming removed 4 bases from V and 4 bases from J, with 4 bases in between. The length of the CDR3 is 10 residues. The germline gives CDR1 GTSNPN, CDR2 SVGIG (reference sequence). CDR3 loop: CAWKSYGYTF. The CDR3 DNA sequence: TGTGCCTGGAAAAGCTATGGCTACACCTTC.

This clonotype was recorded many times. The rearrangement joins TRBV5-1 to TRBJ2-3, with 9 nucleotides matching TRBD1. Germline CDR1 and CDR2: SGHRS and YFSETQ. The CDR3 length is 15 residues. J gave up 4 bases and V 3 bases, and 6 bases lay outside the gene matches. The CDR3 sequence: CASSSNRGQADTQYF. The CDR3 DNA follows: TGCGCCAGCAGCTCGAACAGGGGGCAGGCAGATACGCAGTATTTT.